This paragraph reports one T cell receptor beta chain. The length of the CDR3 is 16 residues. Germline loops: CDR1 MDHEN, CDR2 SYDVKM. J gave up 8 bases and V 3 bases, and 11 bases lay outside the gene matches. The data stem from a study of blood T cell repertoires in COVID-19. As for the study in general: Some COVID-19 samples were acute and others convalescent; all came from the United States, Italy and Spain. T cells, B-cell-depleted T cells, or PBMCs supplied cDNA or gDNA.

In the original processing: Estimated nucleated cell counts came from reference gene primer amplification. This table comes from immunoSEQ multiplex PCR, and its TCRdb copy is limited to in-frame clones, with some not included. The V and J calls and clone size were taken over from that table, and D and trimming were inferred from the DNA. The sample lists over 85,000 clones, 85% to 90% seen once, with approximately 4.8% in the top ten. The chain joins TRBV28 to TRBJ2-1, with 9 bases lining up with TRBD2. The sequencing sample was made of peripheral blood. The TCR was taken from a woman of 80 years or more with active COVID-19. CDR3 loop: CASSLPPSGAWYEQFF. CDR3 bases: TGTGCCAGCAGTTTGCCACCTAGCGGGGCCTGGTATGAGCAGTTCTTC.